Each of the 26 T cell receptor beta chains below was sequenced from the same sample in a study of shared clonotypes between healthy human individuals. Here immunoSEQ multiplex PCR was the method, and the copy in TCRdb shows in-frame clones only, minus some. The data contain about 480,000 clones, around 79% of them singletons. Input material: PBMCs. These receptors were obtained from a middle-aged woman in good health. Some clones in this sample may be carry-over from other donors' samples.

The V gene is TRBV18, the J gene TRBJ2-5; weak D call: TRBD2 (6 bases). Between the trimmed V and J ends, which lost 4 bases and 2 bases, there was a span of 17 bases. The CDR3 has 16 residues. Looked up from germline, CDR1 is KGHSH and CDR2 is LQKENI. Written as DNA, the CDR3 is TGTGCCAGCTCACTCGGTCTCGGGACTGAACAAGAGACCCAGTACTTC. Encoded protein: CASSLGLGTEQETQYF.

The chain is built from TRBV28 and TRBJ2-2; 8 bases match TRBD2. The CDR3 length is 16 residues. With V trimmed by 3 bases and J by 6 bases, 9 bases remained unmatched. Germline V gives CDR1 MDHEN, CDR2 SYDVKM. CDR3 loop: CASSLPGTSYSGELFF. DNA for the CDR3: TGTGCCAGCAGTTTGCCCGGGACTAGTTATTCCGGGGAGCTGTTTTTT.

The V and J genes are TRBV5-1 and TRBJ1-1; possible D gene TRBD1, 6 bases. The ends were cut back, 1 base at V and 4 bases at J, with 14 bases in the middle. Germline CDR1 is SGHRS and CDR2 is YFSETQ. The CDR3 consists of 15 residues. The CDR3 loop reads CASSLTGRGGTEAFF. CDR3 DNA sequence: TGCGCCAGCAGCTTGACAGGGCGGGGTGGCACTGAAGCTTTCTTT.

The CDR3 bases are TGTGCCAGCAGCCCGGCGTGGGGGAACTATGGCTACACCTTC. This translates into CASSPAWGNYGYTF. The gene calls are TRBV7-6 and TRBJ1-2; a weak D match, TRBD1 (5 bases). The CDR3 contains 14 residues. CDR1 and CDR2 from the germline V gene are SGHVS and FNYEAQ. Trimming removed 5 bases at V and 2 bases at J, with 12 bases between.

Here the CDR3 reads CASSRGGNTEAFF. The CDR3 nucleotides are TGTGCCAGCAGCCGGGGGGGGAACACTGAAGCTTTCTTT. The rearrangement joins TRBV14 to TRBJ1-1, with D possibly TRBD1 on 5 matching bases. In germline, CDR1 is SGHDN, CDR2 FVKESK. The V and J ends lost 4 bases and 1 base respectively, with 7 bases between them. The CDR3 is 13 residues long.

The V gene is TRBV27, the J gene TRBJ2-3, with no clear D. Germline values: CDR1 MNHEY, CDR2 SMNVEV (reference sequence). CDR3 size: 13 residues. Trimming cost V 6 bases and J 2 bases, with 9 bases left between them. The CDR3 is CASSPSSTDTQYF. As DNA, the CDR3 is TGTGCCAGCAGCCCCTCCTCCACAGATACGCAGTATTTT.

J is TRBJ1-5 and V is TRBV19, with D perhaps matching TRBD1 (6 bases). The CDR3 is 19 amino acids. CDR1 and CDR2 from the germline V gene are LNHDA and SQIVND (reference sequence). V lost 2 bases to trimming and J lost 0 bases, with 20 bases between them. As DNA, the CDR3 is TGTGCCAGTAGTATACCCGCTATTGGGGACACTTATAGCAATCAGCCCCAGCATTTT. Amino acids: CASSIPAIGDTYSNQPQHF.

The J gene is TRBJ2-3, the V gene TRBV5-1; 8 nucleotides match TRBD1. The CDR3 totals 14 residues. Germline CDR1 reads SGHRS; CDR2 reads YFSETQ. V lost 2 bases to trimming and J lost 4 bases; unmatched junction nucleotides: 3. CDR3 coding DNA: TGCGCCAGCAGCTTAAGGACAGGGCCAGATACGCAGTATTTT. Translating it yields CASSLRTGPDTQYF.

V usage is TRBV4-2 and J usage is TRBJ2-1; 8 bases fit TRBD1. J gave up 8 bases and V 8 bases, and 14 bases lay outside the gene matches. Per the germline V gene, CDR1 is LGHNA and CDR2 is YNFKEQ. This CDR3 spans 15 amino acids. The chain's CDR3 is CASWGRGQGFDEQFF. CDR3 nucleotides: TGTGCCAGCTGGGGACGCGGACAGGGTTTCGATGAGCAGTTCTTC.

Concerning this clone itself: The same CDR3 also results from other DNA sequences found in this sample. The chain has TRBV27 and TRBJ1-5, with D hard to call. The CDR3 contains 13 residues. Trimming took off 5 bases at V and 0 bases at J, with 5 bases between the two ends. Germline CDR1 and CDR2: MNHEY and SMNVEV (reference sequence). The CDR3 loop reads CASSPYSNQPQHF. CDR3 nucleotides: TGTGCCAGCAGTCCGTATAGCAATCAGCCCCAGCATTTT.

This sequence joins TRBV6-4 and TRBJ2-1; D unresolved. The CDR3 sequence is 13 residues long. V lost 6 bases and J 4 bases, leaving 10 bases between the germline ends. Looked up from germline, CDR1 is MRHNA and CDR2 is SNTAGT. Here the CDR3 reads CASSLDGYNEQFF. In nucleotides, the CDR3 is TGTGCCAGCAGCCTTGATGGGTACAATGAGCAGTTCTTC.

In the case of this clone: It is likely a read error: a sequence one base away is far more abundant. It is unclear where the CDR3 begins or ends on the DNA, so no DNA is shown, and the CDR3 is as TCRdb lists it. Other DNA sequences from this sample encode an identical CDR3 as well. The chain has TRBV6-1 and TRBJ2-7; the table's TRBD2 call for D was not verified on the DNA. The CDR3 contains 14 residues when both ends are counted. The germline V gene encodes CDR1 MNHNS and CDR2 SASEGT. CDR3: CASKVGGGSYEQYF.

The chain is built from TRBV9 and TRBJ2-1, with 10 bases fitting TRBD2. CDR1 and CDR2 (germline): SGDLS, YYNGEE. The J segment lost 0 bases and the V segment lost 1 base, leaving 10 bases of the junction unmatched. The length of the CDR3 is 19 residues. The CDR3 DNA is TGTGCCAGCAGCGTATTCGAAGCGGGAGGGCCCTACTCCTACAATGAGCAGTTCTTC. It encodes CASSVFEAGGPYSYNEQFF.

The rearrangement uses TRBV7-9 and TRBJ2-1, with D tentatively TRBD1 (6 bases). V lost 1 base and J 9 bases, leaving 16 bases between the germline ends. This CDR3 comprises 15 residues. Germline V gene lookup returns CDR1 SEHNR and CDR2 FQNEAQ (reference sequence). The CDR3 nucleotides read TGTGCCAGCAGCTTAGAACAGGGTGGCTCCCTTGAGCAGTTCTTC. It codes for CASSLEQGGSLEQFF.

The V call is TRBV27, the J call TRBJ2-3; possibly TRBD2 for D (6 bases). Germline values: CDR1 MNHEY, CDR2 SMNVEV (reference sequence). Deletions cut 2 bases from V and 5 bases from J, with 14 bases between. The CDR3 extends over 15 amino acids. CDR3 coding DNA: TGTGCCAGCAGTTTAGCGGGATGGGGGGAAGATACGCAGTATTTT. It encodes CASSLAGWGEDTQYF.

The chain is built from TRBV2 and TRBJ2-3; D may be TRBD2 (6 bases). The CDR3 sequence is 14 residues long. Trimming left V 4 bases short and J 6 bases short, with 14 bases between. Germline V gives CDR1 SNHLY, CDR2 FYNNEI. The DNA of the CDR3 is TGTGCCAGCAGTGTGGGGTGGAGCGGGGATACGCAGTATTTT. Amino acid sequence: CASSVGWSGDTQYF.

CDR3: CASSRTPAQETQYF. CDR3 in DNA: TGCGCCAGCAGCCGGACCCCAGCCCAAGAGACCCAGTACTTC. The V gene is TRBV5-1, the J gene TRBJ2-5; no definite D call. Germline loops: CDR1 SGHRS, CDR2 YFSETQ. The CDR3 is 14 amino acids. Trimming removed 4 bases at V and 1 base at J, with 11 bases between.

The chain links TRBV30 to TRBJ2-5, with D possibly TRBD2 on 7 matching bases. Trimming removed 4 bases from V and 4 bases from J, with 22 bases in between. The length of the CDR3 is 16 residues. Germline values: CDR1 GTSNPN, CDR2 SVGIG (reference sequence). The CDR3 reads CAWTYSLGLGGETQYF. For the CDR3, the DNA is TGTGCCTGGACCTACTCCCTAGGACTAGGGGGAGAGACCCAGTACTTC.

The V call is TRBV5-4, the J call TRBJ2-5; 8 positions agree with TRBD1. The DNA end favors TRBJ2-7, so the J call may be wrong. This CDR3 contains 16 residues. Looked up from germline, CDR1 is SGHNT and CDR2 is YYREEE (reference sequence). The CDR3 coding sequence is TGTGCCAGCAGCTCCCCATCGGGCAGGGGGCAAGGCGAGCAGTACTTC. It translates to CASSSPSGRGQGEQYF.

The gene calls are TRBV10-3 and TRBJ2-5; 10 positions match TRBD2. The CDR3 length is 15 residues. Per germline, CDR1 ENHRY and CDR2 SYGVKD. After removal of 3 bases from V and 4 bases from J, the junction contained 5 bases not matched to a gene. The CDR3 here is CAISEVAGGGETQYF. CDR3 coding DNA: TGTGCCATCAGTGAAGTAGCGGGAGGTGGAGAGACCCAGTACTTC.

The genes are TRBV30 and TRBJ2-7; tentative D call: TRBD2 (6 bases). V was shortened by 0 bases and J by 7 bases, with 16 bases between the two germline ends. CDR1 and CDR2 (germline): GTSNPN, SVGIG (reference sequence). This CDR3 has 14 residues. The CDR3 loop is CAWSVRDRAGEQYF. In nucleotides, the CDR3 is TGTGCCTGGAGTGTACGAGACCGGGCGGGGGAGCAGTACTTC. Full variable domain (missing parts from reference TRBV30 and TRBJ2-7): SQTIHQWPATLVQPVGSPLSLECTVEGTSNPNLYWYRQAAGRGLQLLFYSVGIGQISSEVPQNLSASRPQDRQFILSSKKLLLSDSGFYLCAWSVRDRAGEQYFGPGTRLTVT.

This chain's CDR3 is CASKGDRVPSNTEAFF. The CDR3 nucleotides are TGCGCCAGCAAAGGGGACAGGGTCCCTTCGAACACTGAAGCTTTCTTT. V usage is TRBV4-1 and J usage is TRBJ1-1, with 9 bases aligning to TRBD1. Germline lookup yields CDR1 MGHRA and CDR2 YSYEKL. J was trimmed by 1 base and V by 7 bases; bases with no gene match: 10. The CDR3 has 16 residues.

CDR3 amino acids: CASSLVGGGTDTQYF. CDR3 DNA: TGCGCCAGCAGCTTGGTGGGAGGGGGCACAGATACGCAGTATTTT. This chain connects TRBV5-1 to TRBJ2-3; 7 nucleotides match TRBD2. Trimming took 0 bases from V and 1 from J; bases not matched to a gene: 2. CDR3 length equals 15 residues. The germline V gene has CDR1 SGHRS and CDR2 YFSETQ.

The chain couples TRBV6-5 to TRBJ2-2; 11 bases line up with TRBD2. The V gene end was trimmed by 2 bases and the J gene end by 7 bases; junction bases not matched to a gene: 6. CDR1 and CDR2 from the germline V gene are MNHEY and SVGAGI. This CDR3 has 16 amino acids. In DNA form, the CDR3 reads TGTGCCAGCAGTTACCAACTAGCGGGAGCGGGCGGGGAGCTGTTTTTT. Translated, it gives CASSYQLAGAGGELFF.

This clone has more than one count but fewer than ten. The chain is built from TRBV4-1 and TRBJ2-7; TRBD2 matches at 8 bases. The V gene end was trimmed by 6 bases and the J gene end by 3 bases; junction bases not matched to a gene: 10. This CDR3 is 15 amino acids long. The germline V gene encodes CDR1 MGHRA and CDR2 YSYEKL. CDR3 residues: CASSPGGRSDYEQYF. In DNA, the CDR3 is TGCGCCAGCAGTCCCGGCGGGAGGTCTGACTACGAGCAGTACTTC.

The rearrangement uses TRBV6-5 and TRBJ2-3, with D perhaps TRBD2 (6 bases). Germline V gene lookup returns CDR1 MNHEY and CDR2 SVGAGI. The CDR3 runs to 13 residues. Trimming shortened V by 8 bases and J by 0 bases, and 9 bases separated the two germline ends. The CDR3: CASRRGSTDTQYF. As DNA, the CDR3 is TGTGCCAGCCGTCGGGGGAGCACAGATACGCAGTATTTT.